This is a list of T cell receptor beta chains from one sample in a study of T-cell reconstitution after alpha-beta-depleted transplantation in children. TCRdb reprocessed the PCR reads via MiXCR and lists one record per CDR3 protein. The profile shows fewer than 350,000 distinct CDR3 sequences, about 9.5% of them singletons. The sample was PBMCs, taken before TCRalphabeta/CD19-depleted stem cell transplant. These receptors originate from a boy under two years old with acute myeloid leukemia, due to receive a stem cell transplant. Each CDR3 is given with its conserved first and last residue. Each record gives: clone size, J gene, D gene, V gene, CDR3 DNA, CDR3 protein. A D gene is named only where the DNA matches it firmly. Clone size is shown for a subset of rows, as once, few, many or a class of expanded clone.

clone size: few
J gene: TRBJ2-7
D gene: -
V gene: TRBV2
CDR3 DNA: TGTGCCAGCAGCGCTGGGGAGAACGAGCAGTACTTC
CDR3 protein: CASSAGENEQYF

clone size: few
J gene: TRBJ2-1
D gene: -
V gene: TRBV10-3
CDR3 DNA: TGTGCCATCAGTGATTCCTCGGGCGATGAGCAGTTCTTC
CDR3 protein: CAISDSSGDEQFF

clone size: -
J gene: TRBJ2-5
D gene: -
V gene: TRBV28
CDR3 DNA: TGTGCCGGCAGTTTGGGTGGAAATCGGAGGCAAGAGACCCAGTACTTC
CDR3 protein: CAGSLGGNRRQETQYF

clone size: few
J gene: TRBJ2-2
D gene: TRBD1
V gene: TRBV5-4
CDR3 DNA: TGTGCCAGCAGCTCCCCGGACAGGGCCGGGGAGCTGTTTTTT
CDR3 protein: CASSSPDRAGELFF

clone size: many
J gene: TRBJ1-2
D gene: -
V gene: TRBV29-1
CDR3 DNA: TGCAGCGTTGAAGCGTGGGGGAACTATGGCTACACCTTC
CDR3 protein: CSVEAWGNYGYTF

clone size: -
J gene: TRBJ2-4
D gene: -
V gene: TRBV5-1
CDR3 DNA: TGCGCCAGCAGTGGAGGGGAGAACATTCAGTACTTC
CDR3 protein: CASSGGENIQYF

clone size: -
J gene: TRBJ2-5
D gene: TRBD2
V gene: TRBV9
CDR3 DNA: TGTGCCAGCAGCGTTGGGTATCTAGCGGGAGACAGGGAGACCCAGTACTTC
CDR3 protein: CASSVGYLAGDRETQYF

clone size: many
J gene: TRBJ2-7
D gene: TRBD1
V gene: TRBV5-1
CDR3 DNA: TGCGCCAGCAGCTTGGAAGACAGGGACTCCTACGAGCAGTACTTC
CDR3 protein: CASSLEDRDSYEQYF

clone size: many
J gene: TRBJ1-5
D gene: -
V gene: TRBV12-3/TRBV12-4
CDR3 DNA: TGTGCCAGCAGTTTATCAGGGAGGAGCAATCAGCCCCAGCATTTT
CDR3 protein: CASSLSGRSNQPQHF

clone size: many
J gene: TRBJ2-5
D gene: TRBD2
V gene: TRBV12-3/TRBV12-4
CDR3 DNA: TGTGCCAGCAGAATTGGACTGTCCGGGGGGAGACCCCAGTACTTC
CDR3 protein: CASRIGLSGGRPQYF

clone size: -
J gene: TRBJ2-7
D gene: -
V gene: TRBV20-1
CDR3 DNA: TGCAGTGCACCGGGACTCTCCTACGAGCAGTACTTC
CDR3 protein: CSAPGLSYEQYF

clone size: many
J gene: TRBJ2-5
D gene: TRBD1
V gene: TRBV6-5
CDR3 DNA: TGTGCCAGCAGCAGGGGGCATAAGACCCAGTACTTC
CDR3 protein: CASSRGHKTQYF

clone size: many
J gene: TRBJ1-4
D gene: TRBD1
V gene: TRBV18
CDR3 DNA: TGTGCCAGCTCACCACTCCACAGGACAGGGTCTGAAAAACTGTTTTTT
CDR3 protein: CASSPLHRTGSEKLFF

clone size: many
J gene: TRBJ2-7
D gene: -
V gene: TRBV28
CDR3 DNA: TGTGCCAGCAGCCAAAAAGTGGTAAGGGGGGCAAATCGTCCGTACGAGCAGTACTTC
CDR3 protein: CASSQKVVRGANRPYEQYF

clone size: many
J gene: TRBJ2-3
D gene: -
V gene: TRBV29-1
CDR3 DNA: TGCAGCGTTGGGGTTAGGGAAACAGATACGCAGTATTTT
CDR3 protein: CSVGVRETDTQYF

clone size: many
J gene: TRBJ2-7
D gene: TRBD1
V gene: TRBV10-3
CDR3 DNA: TGTGCCATCAGTGACCCGACACAGGGGAGCTCCTACGAGCAGTACTTC
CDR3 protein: CAISDPTQGSSYEQYF

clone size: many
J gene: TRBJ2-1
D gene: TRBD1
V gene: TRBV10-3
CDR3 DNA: TGTGCCATACGGACAGGGGATGATTATGAGCAGTTCTTC
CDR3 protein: CAIRTGDDYEQFF

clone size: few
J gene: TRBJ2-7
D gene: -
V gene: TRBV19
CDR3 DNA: TGTGCCAGTCATAGCGGATTCCCACCCTACGAGCAGTACTTC
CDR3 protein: CASHSGFPPYEQYF

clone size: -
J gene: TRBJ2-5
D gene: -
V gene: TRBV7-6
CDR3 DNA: TGTGCCAGCAACAAGACTCCCGTTGGGAAGGGGAAAGAGACCCAGTACTTC
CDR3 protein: CASNKTPVGKGKETQYF

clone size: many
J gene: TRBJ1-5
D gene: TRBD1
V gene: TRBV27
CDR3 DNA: TGTGCCAGCAGTCCCCGGACAGGGAAACAGCCCCAGCATTTT
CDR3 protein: CASSPRTGKQPQHF

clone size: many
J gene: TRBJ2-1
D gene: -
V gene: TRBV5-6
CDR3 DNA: TGTGCCAGCAGCTTGGAAGTGCGTTTCTCCTACAATGAGCAGTTCTTC
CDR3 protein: CASSLEVRFSYNEQFF

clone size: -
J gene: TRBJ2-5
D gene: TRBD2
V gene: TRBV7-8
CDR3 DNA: TGTGCCAGCAGCGTTACTAGCGGGGGGCCCCAAGAGACCCAGTACTTC
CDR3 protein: CASSVTSGGPQETQYF

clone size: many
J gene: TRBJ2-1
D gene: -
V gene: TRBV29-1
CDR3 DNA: TGCAGCGTTGAGGACAATGAGCAGTTCTTC
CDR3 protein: CSVEDNEQFF

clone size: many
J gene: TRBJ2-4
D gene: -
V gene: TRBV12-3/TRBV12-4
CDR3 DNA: TGTGCCAGCAGCCGGGACGGTCAGGTACTAGCCAAAAACATTCAGTACTTC
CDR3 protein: CASSRDGQVLAKNIQYF

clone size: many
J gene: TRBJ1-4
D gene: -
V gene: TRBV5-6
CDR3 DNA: TGTGCCAGCAGCTTCAGCAGGAATGAAAAACTGTTTTTT
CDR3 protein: CASSFSRNEKLFF

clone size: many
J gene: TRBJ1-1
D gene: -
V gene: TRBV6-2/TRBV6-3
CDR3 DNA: TGTGCCAGCACTCCAACCGGGACACCCAACACTGAAGCTTTCTTT
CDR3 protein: CASTPTGTPNTEAFF

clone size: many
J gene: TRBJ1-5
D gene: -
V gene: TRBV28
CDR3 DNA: TGTGCCAGCAGGGGCAGCAATCAGCCCCAGCATTTT
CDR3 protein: CASRGSNQPQHF

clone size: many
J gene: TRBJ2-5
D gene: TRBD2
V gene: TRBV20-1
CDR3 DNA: TGCAGTGCTAGTCCCCCGGGGGGGCAAGAGACCCAGTACTTC
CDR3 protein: CSASPPGGQETQYF

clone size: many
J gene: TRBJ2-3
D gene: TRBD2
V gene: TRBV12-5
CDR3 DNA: TGTGCTAGTGGTTTGGTACTGGGACTAGCTGATACGCAGTATTTT
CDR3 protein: CASGLVLGLADTQYF

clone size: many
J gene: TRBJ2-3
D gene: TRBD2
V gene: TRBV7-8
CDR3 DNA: TGTGCCAGCAGCTTAGTCCCAGCGGGGCTTATCACAGATACGCAGTATTTT
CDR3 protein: CASSLVPAGLITDTQYF

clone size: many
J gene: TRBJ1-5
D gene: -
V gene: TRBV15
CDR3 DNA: TGTGCCACCAGCAGAGATTTGGGGGGGAGCAATCAGCCCCAGCATTTT
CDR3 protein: CATSRDLGGSNQPQHF

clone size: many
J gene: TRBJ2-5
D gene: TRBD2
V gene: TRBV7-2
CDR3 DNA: TGTGCCAGCAGCCCTACGACTAGCGGGGGAGTTGAGACCCAGTACTTC
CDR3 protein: CASSPTTSGGVETQYF

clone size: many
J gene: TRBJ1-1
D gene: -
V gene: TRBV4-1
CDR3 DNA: TGCGCCAGCAGCCAAGATCTGGACGGAATCGTAGCTTTCTTT
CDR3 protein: CASSQDLDGIVAFF

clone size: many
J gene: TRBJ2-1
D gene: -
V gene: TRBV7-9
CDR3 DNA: TGTGCCAGCAGCTCCCCCCCGGGTTATAGGATCTATGAGCAGTTCTTC
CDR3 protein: CASSSPPGYRIYEQFF

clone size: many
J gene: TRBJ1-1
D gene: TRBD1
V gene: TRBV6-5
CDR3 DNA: TGTGCCAGCAGTTACTCCCCCACAGGGGGCCCCACTGAAGCTTTCTTT
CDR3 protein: CASSYSPTGGPTEAFF

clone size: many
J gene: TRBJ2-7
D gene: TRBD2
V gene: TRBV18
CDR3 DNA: TGTGCCAGCTCACCGGGAGCGGGAGACTGGTCGGAGCAGTACTTC
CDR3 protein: CASSPGAGDWSEQYF

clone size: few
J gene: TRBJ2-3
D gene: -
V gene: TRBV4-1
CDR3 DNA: TGCGCCAGCAGCCAGGGGTTAGGAGACGGGACTTATTTTATTAGCACAGATACGCAGTATTTT
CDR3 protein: CASSQGLGDGTYFISTDTQYF

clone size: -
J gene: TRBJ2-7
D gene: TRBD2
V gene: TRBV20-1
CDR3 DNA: TGCTGTGCTAGATCCCTCGGTGTTGGACTAGCCCCCTACGAGCAGTACTTC
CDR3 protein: CCARSLGVGLAPYEQYF

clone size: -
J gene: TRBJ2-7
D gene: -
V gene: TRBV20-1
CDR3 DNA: TGCAGTGCGGGGGGGCGTGGGGCCTACGAGCAGTACTTC
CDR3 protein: CSAGGRGAYEQYF

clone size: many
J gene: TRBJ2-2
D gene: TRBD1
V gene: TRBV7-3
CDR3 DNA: TGTGCCAGCAGCCCGGGACAGGTTCCGAACACCGGGGAGCTGTTTTTT
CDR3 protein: CASSPGQVPNTGELFF

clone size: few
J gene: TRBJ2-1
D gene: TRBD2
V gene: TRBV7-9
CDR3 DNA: TGTGCCAGCAGCTTAGAAGGGACTAGCGGCAATGAGCAGTTCTTC
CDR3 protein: CASSLEGTSGNEQFF

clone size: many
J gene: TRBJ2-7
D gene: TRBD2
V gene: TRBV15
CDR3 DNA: TGTGCCACCAGCATCGGACTAGCGAGCTCCTACGAGCAGTACTTC
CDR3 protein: CATSIGLASSYEQYF

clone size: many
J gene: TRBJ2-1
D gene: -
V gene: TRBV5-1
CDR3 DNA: TGCGCCAGCAGCTGGTTCGGGCCTGGCTCTCACAATGAGCAGTTCTTC
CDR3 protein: CASSWFGPGSHNEQFF

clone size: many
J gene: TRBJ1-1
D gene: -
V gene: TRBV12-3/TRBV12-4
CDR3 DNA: TGTGCCAGCACTAAAGGACAGACGAACACTGAAGCTTTCTTT
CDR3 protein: CASTKGQTNTEAFF

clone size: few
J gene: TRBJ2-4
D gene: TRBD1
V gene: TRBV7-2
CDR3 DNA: TGTGCCAGCAGCAGATCGGGACAGGTGGAAAACATTCAGTACTTC
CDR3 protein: CASSRSGQVENIQYF

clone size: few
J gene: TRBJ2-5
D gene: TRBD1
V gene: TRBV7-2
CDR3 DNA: TGTGCCAGCAGCTTACCCGGGACAGCCCAAGAGACCCAGTACTTC
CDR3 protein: CASSLPGTAQETQYF

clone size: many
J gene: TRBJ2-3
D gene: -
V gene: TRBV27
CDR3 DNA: TGTGCCAGCAAGGGCCCGTCTGATACGCAGTATTTT
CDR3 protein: CASKGPSDTQYF

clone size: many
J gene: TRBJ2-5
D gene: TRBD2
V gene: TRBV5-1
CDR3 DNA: TGCGCCAGCAGCCCGATGGGACTAGCGGGGCTTGAGACCCAGTACTTC
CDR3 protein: CASSPMGLAGLETQYF